This TCR beta chain was identified during a study of blood T cell repertoires in COVID-19. About the study: Samples representing acute and convalescent COVID-19 were sourced from the United States, Italy and Spain. Sources were T cells, B-cell-depleted T cells, or PBMCs; the material itself was cDNA or gDNA.

Libraries were prepared by immunoSEQ multiplex PCR; TCRdb keeps only in-frame clonotypes and omits some of them. This sample yields 250,000 to 350,000 clones, of which roughly four fifths are seen a single time; about 15% belongs to the top ten. The V and J ends lost 4 bases and 4 bases, in that order; junction bases with no gene match: 10. CDR3 length: 18 amino acids. From germline, CDR1 is LGHDT and CDR2 YNNKEL (reference sequence). Seattle-derived patients entered the study during active infection and were followed longitudinally. This clonotype originated in a person aged 70 to 79 with COVID-19, enrolled during active disease. This chain connects TRBV3-1 (or the pseudogene TRBV3-2) to TRBJ2-3, with 14 bases fitting TRBD2. Source material: peripheral blood. CDR3 sequence: CASSPMMTSGGASDTQYF. The CDR3 nucleotides read TGTGCCAGCAGCCCGATGATGACTAGCGGGGGGGCCTCAGATACGCAGTATTTT.